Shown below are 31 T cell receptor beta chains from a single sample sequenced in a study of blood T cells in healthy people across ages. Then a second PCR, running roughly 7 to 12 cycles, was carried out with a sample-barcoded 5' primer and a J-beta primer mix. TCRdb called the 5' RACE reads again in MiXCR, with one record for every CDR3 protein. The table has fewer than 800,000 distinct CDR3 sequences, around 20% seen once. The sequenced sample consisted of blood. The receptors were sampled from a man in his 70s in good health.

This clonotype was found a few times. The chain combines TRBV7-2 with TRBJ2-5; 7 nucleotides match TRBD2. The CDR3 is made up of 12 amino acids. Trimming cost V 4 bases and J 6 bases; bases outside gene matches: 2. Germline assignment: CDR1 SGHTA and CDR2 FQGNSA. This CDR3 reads CASSWGGKTQYF. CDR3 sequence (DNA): TGTGCCAGCAGCTGGGGAGGGAAGACCCAGTACTTC.

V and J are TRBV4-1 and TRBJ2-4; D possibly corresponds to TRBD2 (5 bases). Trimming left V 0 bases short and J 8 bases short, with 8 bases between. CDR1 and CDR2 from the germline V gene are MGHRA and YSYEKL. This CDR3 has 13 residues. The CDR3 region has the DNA TGCGCCAGCAGCCAAGAGGGAGTGGACATTCAGTACTTC. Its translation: CASSQEGVDIQYF.

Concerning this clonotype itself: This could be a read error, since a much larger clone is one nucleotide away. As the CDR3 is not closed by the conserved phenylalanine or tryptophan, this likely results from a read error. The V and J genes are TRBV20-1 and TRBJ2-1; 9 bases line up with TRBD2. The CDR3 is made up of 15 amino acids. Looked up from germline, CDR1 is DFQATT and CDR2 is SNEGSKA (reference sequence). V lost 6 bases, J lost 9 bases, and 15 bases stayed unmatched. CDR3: CSAQTLLAGSSEQFL. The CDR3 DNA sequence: TGCAGTGCCCAAACGCTACTAGCGGGCTCTTCTGAGCAGTTCCTC.

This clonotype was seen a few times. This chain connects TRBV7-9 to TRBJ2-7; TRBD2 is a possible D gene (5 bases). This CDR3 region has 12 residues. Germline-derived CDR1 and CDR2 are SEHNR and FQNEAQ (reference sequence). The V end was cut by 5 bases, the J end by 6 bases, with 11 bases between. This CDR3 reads CASSHGGGEQYF. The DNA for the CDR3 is TGTGCCAGCAGCCACGGAGGCGGCGAGCAGTACTTC.

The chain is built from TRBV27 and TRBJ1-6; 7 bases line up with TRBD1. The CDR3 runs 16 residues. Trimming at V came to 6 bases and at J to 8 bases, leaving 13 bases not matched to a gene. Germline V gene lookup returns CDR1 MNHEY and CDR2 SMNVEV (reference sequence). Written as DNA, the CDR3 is TGTGCCAGCAGCCGACAGGGAGTGGCTTTACATTCACCCCTCCACTTT. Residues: CASSRQGVALHSPLHF.

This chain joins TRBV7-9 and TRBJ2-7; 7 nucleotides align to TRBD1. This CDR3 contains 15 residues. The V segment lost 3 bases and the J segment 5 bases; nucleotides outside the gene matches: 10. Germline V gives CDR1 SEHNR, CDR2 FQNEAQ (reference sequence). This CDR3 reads CASSFGTALPDEQYF. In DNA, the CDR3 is TGTGCCAGCAGCTTCGGGACAGCCCTTCCTGACGAGCAGTACTTC. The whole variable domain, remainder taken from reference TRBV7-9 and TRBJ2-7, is DTGVSQNPRHKITKRGQNVTFRCDPISEHNRLYWYRQTLGQGPEFLTYFQNEAQLEKSRLLSDRFSAERPKGSFSTLEIQRTEQGDSAMYLCASSFGTALPDEQYFGPGTRLTVT.

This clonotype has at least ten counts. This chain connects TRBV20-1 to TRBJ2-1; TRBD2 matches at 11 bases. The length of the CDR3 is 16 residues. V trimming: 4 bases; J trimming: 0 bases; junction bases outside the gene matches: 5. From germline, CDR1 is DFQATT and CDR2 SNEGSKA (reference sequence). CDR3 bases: TGCAGTGCTACCGGGACTAGCGGAAGCTCCTACAATGAGCAGTTCTTC. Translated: CSATGTSGSSYNEQFF.

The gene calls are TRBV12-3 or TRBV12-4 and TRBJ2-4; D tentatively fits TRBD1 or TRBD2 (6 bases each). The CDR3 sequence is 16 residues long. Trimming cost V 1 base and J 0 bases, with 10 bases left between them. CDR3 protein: CASSLGGGLAKNIQYF. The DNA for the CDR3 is TGTGCCAGCAGTTTAGGAGGGGGGCTAGCCAAAAACATTCAGTACTTC.

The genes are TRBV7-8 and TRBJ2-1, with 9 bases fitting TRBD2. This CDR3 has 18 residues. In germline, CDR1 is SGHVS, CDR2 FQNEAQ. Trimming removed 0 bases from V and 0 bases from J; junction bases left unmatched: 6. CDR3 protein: CASSLAFLAGRSYNEQFF. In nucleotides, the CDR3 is TGTGCCAGCAGCTTAGCCTTTCTAGCGGGGCGCTCCTACAATGAGCAGTTCTTC.

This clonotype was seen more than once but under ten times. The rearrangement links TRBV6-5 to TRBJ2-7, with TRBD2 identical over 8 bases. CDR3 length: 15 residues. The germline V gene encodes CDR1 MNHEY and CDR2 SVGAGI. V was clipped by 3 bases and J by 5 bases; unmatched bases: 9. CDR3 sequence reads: CASSYGPGLVHEQYF. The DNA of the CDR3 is TGTGCCAGCAGTTATGGGCCGGGACTAGTCCACGAGCAGTACTTC.

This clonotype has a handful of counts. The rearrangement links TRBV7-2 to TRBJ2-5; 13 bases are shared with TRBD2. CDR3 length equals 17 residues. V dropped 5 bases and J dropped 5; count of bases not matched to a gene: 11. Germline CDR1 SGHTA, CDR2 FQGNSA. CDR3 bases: TGTGCCAGCAGCCGCAGGACTAGCGGGAGCTTGCGTGAGACCCAGTACTTC. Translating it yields CASSRRTSGSLRETQYF. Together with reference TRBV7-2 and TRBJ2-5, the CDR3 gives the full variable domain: GAGVSQSPSNKVTEKGKDVELRCDPISGHTALYWYRQSLGQGLEFLIYFQGNSAPDKSGLPSDRFSAERTGGSVSTLTIQRTQQEDSAVYLCASSRRTSGSLRETQYFGPGTRLLVL.

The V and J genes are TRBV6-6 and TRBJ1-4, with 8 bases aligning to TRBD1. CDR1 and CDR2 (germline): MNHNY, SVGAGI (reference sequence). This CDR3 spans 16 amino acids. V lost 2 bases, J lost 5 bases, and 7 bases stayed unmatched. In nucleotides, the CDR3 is TGTGCCAGCAGTTACGGGGGACAGGCTCTCAATGAAAAACTGTTTTTT. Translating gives CASSYGGQALNEKLFF.

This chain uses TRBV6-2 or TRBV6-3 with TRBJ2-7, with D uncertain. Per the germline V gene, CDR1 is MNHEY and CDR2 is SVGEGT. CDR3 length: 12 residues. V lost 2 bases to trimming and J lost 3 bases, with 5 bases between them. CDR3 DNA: TGTGCCAGCAGTTACGACGGCTACGAGCAGTACGTC. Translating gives CASSYDGYEQYV.

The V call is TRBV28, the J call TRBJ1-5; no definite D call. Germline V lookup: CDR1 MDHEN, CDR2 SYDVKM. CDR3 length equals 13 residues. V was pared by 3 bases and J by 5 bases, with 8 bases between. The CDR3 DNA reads TGTGCCAGCAGTTTCGCGACCGATCAGCCCCAGCATTTT. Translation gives CASSFATDQPQHF.

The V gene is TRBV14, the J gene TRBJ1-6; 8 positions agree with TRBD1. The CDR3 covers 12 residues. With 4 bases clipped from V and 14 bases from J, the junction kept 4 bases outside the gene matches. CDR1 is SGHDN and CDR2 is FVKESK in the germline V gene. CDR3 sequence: CASSRDRLTLHF. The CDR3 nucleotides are TGTGCCAGCAGCCGGGACAGGTTGACCCTCCACTTT. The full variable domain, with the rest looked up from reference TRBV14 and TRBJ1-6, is EAGVTQFPSHSVIEKGQTVTLRCDPISGHDNLYWYRRVMGKEIKFLLHFVKESKQDESGMPNNRFLAERTGGTYSTLKVQPAELEDSGVYFCASSRDRLTLHFGNGTRLTVT.

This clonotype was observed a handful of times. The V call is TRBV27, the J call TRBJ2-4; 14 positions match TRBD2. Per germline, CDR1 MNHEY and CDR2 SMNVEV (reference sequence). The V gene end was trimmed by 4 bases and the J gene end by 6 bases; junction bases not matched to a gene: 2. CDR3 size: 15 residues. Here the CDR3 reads CASSSGLAGVNIQYF. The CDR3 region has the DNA TGTGCCAGCAGTTCGGGACTAGCGGGGGTAAACATTCAGTACTTC.

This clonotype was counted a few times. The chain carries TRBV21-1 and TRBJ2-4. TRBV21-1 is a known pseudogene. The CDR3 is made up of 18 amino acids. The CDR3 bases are TGTGCCAGCAGCAAAGGACCCAAACGAGAACCGTCCAAAAACATTCAGTACTTC. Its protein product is CASSKGPKREPSKNIQYF.

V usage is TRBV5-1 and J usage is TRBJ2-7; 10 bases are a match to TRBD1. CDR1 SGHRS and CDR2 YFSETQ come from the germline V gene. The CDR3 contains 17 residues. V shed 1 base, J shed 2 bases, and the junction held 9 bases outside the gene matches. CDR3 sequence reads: CASSLSFLGTGAYEQYF. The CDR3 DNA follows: TGCGCCAGCAGCTTGTCTTTTCTCGGGACAGGGGCCTACGAGCAGTACTTC.

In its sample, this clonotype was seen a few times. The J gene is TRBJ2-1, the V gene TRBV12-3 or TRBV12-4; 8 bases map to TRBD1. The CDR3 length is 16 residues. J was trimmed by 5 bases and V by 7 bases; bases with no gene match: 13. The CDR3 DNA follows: TGTGCCAGCACCACAGGGGGAAAGCGGGTCAACAATGAGCAGTTCTTC. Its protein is CASTTGGKRVNNEQFF.

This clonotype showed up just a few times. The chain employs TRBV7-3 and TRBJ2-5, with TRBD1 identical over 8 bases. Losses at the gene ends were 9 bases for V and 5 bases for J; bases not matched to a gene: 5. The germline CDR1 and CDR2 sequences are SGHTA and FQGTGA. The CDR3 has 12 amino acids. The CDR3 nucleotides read TGTGCCAGACCAGGGGGCGGGGAGACCCAGTACTTC. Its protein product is CARPGGGETQYF.

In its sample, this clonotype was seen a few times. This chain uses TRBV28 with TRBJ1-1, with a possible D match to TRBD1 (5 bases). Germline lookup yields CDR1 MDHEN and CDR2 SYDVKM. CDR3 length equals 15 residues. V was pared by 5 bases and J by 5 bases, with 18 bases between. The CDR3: CASSTWGTEGTEAFF. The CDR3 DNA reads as TGTGCCAGCAGTACCTGGGGGACGGAAGGGACTGAAGCTTTCTTT.

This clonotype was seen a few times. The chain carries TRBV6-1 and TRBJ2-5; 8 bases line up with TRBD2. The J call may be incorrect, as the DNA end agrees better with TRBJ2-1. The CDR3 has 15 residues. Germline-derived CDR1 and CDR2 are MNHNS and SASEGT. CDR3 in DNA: TGTGCCAGCAGTGAGGCGGGGGGCAACTTGGATGAGCAGTTCTTC. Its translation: CASSEAGGNLDEQFF.

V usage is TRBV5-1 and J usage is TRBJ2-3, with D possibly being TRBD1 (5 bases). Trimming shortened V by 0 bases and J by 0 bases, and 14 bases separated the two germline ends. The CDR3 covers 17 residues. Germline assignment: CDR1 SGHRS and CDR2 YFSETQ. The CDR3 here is CASSLAGGQGSTDTQYF. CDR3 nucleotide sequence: TGCGCCAGCAGCTTGGCCGGCGGTCAGGGCAGCACAGATACGCAGTATTTT.

CDR3 bases: TGTGCCAGCAGGAAGGGACAGGCGAACACTGAAGCTTTCTTT. Amino acids: CASRKGQANTEAFF. The chain links TRBV12-3 or TRBV12-4 to TRBJ1-1, with 8 bases identical to TRBD1. V lost 6 bases, J lost 1 base, and 4 bases stayed unmatched. The CDR3 runs 14 residues.

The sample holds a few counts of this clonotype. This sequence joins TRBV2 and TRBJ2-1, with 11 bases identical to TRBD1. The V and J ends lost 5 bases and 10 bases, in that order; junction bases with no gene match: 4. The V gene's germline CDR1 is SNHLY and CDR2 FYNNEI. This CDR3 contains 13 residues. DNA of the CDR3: TGTGCCAGCAGTCCCGGGACAGGGGGGGAGCAGTTCTTC. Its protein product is CASSPGTGGEQFF.

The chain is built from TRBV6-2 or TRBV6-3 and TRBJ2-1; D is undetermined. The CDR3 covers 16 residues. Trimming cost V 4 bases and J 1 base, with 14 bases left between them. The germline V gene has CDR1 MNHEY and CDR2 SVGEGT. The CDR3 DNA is TGTGCCAGCAGTTGGGGTCTCGCGGCTTCCTACAATGAGCAGTTCTTC. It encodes CASSWGLAASYNEQFF.

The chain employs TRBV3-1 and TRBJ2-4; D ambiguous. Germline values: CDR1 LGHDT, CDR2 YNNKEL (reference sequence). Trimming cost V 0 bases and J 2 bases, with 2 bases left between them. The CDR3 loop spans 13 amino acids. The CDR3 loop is CASSQDPKNIQYF. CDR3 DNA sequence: TGTGCCAGCAGCCAAGACCCCAAAAACATTCAGTACTTC.

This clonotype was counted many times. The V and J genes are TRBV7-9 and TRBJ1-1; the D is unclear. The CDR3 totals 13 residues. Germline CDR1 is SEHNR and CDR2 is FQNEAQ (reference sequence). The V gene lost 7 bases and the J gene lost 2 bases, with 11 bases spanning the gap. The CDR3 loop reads CASTQPGNTEAFF. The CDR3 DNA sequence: TGTGCCAGCACTCAGCCGGGAAACACTGAAGCTTTCTTT.

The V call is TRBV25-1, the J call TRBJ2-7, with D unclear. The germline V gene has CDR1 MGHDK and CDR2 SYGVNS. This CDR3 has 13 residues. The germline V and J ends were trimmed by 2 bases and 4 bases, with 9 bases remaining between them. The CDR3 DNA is TGTGCCAGCAGTGAAGCGTCCGTATACGAGCAGTACTTC. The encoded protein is CASSEASVYEQYF.

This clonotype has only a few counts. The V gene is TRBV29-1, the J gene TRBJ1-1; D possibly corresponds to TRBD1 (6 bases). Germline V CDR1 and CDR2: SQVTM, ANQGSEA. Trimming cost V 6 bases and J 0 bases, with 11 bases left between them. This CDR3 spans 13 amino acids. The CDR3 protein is CSVLTGLNTEAFF. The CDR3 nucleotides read TGCAGCGTGTTGACAGGACTGAACACTGAAGCTTTCTTT.

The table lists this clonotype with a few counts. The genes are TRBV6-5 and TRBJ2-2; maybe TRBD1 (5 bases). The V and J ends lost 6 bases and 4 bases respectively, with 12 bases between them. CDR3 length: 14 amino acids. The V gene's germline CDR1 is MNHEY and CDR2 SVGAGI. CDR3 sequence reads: CASSFRQSTGELFF. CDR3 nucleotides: TGTGCCAGCAGCTTCCGACAGAGCACCGGGGAGCTGTTTTTT.